This T cell receptor beta chain was captured by sequencing in a study of human T cells and chemical hapten exposure. Across the study: Patch tests put 0.01% DPC on the upper back, read at 6 days. Study observations and caveats: Alopecia in all donors means immunity may differ from healthy individuals.

MiXCR was run by TCRdb on the RACE reads, yielding one entry per CDR3 protein. In the table there are 150,000 to 200,000 distinct CDR3 sequences, roughly 30% of which are singletons. Germline trimming cut 2 bases from V and 15 bases from J; bases unmatched to any gene: 10. This CDR3 region has 12 residues. The germline V gene encodes CDR1 SQVTM and CDR2 ANQGSEA. Time point in this sample: pre-sensitization, week 0. Treatment meaning: therapeutic diphenylcyclopropenone sensitization with weekly scalp DPC. For this clonotype: Its antigen is not known.

The sample here was whole blood, taken in connection with sensitization to the hapten diphenylcyclopropenone (DPC). The sequence was obtained from a woman in her thirties with alopecia areata. Some clones in this sample may be carry-over from other donors' samples. This sequence joins TRBV29-1 and TRBJ2-1; 7 nucleotides match TRBD2. Here the CDR3 reads CSVESGGSSPFF. CDR3 coding DNA: TGCAGCGTTGAATCCGGCGGGAGTTCCCCGTTCTTC.